This record covers a single TCR beta chain. No antigen is known for it. This CDR3 spans 13 amino acids. The V gene end was trimmed by 3 bases and the J gene end by 7 bases; junction bases not matched to a gene: 4. Germline V gives CDR1 SGHRS, CDR2 YFSETQ. The sample is drawn from a study of T-cell reconstitution after alpha-beta-depleted transplantation in children. Notes on the study in general: The authors attributed T-cell counts and diversity one year after transplant mostly to newly produced T cells. Several hundred expanded graft clones reportedly supplied alpha-beta T cells about two months after transplant.

The TCRbeta library incorporated unique molecular identifiers. TCRdb ran MiXCR on the PCR reads and lists one entry per CDR3 protein. The table has roughly 50,000 distinct CDR3 sequences, 40% to 45% seen once. Sequenced here: PBMCs, mostly from graft donor cells, sampled 360 days after TCRalphabeta/CD19-depleted stem cell transplant. This TCR derives from a male patient younger than 18 who had a stem cell transplant for acute lymphoblastic leukemia, so the T cells may come from the graft donor. The chain couples TRBV5-1 to TRBJ2-1; 7 positions match TRBD2. In nucleotides, the CDR3 is TGCGCCAGCAGCTGGACTAGTGATAATGAGCAGTTCTTC. Translating gives CASSWTSDNEQFF.